The present T cell receptor beta chain was sequenced within a study of cytomegalovirus exposure and HLA in healthy donors. Primers: 60 Vbeta forward and 13 Jbeta reverse. The method was immunoSEQ multiplex PCR; TCRdb's version includes in-frame clones alone and lacks a portion of them. The sample holds over 150,000 clones, 82% seen once. The CDR3 is 14 amino acids. Germline V gene data show CDR1 as MNHNS and CDR2 as SASEGT. The junction had 2 bases not matched to a gene; V was cut back by 3 bases and J by 7 bases. The V call is TRBV6-1, the J call TRBJ2-5, with 13 bases lining up with TRBD2. Input material: PBMCs. The sequence was obtained from a girl between 2 and 10 years old in good health and CMV-seropositive. The CDR3 coding sequence is TGTGCCAGCAGTGATGGGACTAGCGGGGTGACCCAGTACTTC. As protein: CASSDGTSGVTQYF.